These 14 T cell receptor beta chains were all obtained from the same sample, sequenced in a study of cytomegalovirus exposure and HLA in healthy donors. The PCR used 60 Vbeta and 13 Jbeta primers. The protocol was immunoSEQ multiplex PCR, while the TCRdb copy is restricted to in-frame clones and leaves out a portion. The repertoire holds 150,000 to 200,000 clones, with roughly two thirds as singletons. Sequenced input: PBMCs. These TCRs come from a woman aged 18-29 years in good health and CMV-seropositive.

The chain carries TRBV5-1 and TRBJ2-5; 9 bases fit TRBD2. The tail of the sequence fits TRBJ2-7 better, so the J call may be wrong. This CDR3 is built from 14 residues. Per germline, CDR1 SGHRS and CDR2 YFSETQ. The CDR3 DNA sequence: TGCGCCAGCAGCTTAACAGCGGGAGGACGCGAGCAGTACTTC. Its translation: CASSLTAGGREQYF.

A single count supports this clone. The chain couples TRBV2 to TRBJ1-2; D gene ambiguous. The CDR3 spans 14 residues. Germline V gene data show CDR1 as SNHLY and CDR2 as FYNNEI. Deletions cut 4 bases from V and 4 bases from J, with 13 bases between. In DNA, the CDR3 is TGTGCCAGCAGTGCGTCCGGTCCCACCTATGGCTACACCTTC. This gives the protein CASSASGPTYGYTF.

This chain links TRBV28 with TRBJ2-5, with TRBD1 matching 9 bases. The V gene end was trimmed by 6 bases and the J gene end by 14 bases; junction bases not matched to a gene: 16. Germline lookup yields CDR1 MDHEN and CDR2 SYDVKM. The CDR3 totals 14 residues. CDR3 DNA sequence: TGTGCCAGCAGCAGGGGACAGGGCAGAGAGGTGCCTTACTTC. Translation gives CASSRGQGREVPYF. The whole variable domain, filled in from reference TRBV28 and TRBJ2-5, reads DVKVTQSSRYLVKRTGEKVFLECVQDMDHENMFWYRQDPGLGLRLIYFSYDVKMKEKGDIPEGYSVSREKKERFSLILESASTNQTSMYLCASSRGQGREVPYFGPGTRLLVL.

This rearrangement joins TRBV30 to TRBJ1-2, with TRBD1 matching over 7 bases. V lost 0 bases and J lost 4; bases outside the gene matches: 11. The CDR3 consists of 16 residues. Germline-derived CDR1 and CDR2 are GTSNPN and SVGIG (reference sequence). CDR3 in DNA: TGTGCCTGGAGTGTACCTGGACCGGGACAGACCTATGGCTACACCTTC. It yields the protein CAWSVPGPGQTYGYTF.

This clone has more than one count but fewer than ten. The rearrangement uses TRBV9 and TRBJ1-1, with D uncertain. Trimming cost V 4 bases and J 5 bases, with 15 bases left between them. CDR1 is SGDLS and CDR2 is YYNGEE in the germline V gene. This CDR3 contains 14 residues. CDR3 in DNA: TGTGCCAGCAGCCCCTCCCTCGTCGGGACTGAAGCTTTCTTT. Its translation is CASSPSLVGTEAFF.

V and J are TRBV29-1 and TRBJ2-4; unclear D gene. The V end was cut by 5 bases, the J end by 0 bases, with 11 bases between. CDR3 length equals 14 residues. Germline CDR1 SQVTM, CDR2 ANQGSEA. The CDR3 region is CSVLPEIAKNIQYF. In DNA, the CDR3 is TGCAGCGTTTTGCCAGAAATAGCCAAAAACATTCAGTACTTC.

The chain has TRBV28 and TRBJ2-7, with D tentatively TRBD1 (6 bases). Trimming shortened V by 5 bases and J by 4 bases, and 15 bases separated the two germline ends. This CDR3 region has 14 residues. Germline CDR1 is MDHEN and CDR2 is SYDVKM. CDR3 sequence: CASSGGGPLYEQYF. CDR3 coding DNA: TGTGCCAGCAGTGGTGGGGGCCCTTTGTACGAGCAGTACTTC.

This clone was seen only once. The V call is TRBV30, the J call TRBJ1-6; D is unresolved. The length of the CDR3 is 18 residues. V was trimmed by 0 bases and J by 0 bases, leaving 15 bases between them. Germline assignment: CDR1 GTSNPN and CDR2 SVGIG (reference sequence). The CDR3 bases are TGTGCCTGGAGTGTAGTAGAAATACGATACTCCTATAATTCACCCCTCCACTTT. It yields the protein CAWSVVEIRYSYNSPLHF.

The gene calls are TRBV28 and TRBJ2-1, with D possibly TRBD2 on 5 matching bases. Germline CDR1 reads MDHEN; CDR2 reads SYDVKM. CDR3 size: 16 residues. Trimming shortened V by 6 bases and J by 0 bases, and 15 bases separated the two germline ends. The CDR3 loop reads CASRTRTTGSYNEQFF. The CDR3 DNA reads TGTGCCAGCAGAACTAGAACTACGGGCTCCTACAATGAGCAGTTCTTC. The variable domain in full, completed from reference TRBV28 and TRBJ2-1, reads DVKVTQSSRYLVKRTGEKVFLECVQDMDHENMFWYRQDPGLGLRLIYFSYDVKMKEKGDIPEGYSVSREKKERFSLILESASTNQTSMYLCASRTRTTGSYNEQFFGPGTRLTVL.

The CDR3 DNA sequence: TGCGCCAGCAGCTTGGACAGGGTTCCCTACAATGAGCAGTTCTTC. As protein: CASSLDRVPYNEQFF. The chain combines TRBV5-1 with TRBJ2-1; maybe TRBD1 (6 bases). The length of the CDR3 is 15 residues. V was shortened by 0 bases and J by 2 bases, with 9 bases between the two germline ends. Germline-derived CDR1 and CDR2 are SGHRS and YFSETQ.

The chain employs TRBV6-1 and TRBJ1-5, with D perhaps matching TRBD1 (5 bases). V shed 4 bases and J shed 1 base, with 8 bases lying between them. Per germline, CDR1 MNHNS and CDR2 SASEGT. The CDR3 is 14 residues long. CDR3 nucleotide sequence: TGTGCCAGCAGTGTGGCAGGGAGCAATCAGCCCCAGCATTTT. Amino acids: CASSVAGSNQPQHF.

The chain carries TRBV27 and TRBJ2-1, with 9 bases that match TRBD2. Germline V gene lookup returns CDR1 MNHEY and CDR2 SMNVEV (reference sequence). This CDR3 has 16 amino acids. The junction had 11 bases not matched to a gene; V was cut back by 6 bases and J by 5 bases. The CDR3 protein is CASRPLLSGGHNEQFF. The DNA of the CDR3 is TGTGCCAGCAGACCCCTACTTAGCGGGGGTCACAATGAGCAGTTCTTC.

V gene TRBV29-1 combines with J gene TRBJ1-5; perhaps TRBD1 as D (5 bases). Germline lookup yields CDR1 SQVTM and CDR2 ANQGSEA. The V gene lost 6 bases and the J gene lost 1 base, with 10 bases spanning the gap. This CDR3 has 13 amino acids. The CDR3 nucleotides are TGCAGCGTCAGAAAGGGGAGCAATCAGCCCCAGCATTTT. It codes for CSVRKGSNQPQHF.

V and J are TRBV18 and TRBJ2-1, with D possibly TRBD1 on 6 matching bases. Trimming took 0 bases from V and 0 from J, leaving 15 bases between them. Germline V gene lookup returns CDR1 KGHSH and CDR2 LQKENI. CDR3 length: 18 amino acids. The DNA for the CDR3 is TGTGCCAGCTCACCACCACGGGACATACTCAACTCCTACAATGAGCAGTTCTTC. Protein sequence: CASSPPRDILNSYNEQFF.